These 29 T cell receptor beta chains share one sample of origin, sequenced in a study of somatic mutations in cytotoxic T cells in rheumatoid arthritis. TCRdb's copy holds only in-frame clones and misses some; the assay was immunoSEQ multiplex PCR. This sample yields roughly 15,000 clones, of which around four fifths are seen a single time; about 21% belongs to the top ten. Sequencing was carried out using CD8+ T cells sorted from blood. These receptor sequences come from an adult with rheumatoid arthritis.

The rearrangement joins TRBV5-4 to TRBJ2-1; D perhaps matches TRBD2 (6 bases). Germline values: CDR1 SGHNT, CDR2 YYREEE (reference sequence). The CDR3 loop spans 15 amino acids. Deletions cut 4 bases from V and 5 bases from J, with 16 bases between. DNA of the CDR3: TGTGCCAGCAGCAACAACCCCGGGAGCAACAATGAGCAGTTCTTC. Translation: CASSNNPGSNNEQFF. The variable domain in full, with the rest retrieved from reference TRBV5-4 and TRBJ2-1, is ETGVTQSPTHLIKTRGQQVTLRCSSQSGHNTVSWYQQALGQGPQFIFQYYREEENGRGNFPPRFSGLQFPNYSSELNVNALELDDSALYLCASSNNPGSNNEQFFGPGTRLTVL.

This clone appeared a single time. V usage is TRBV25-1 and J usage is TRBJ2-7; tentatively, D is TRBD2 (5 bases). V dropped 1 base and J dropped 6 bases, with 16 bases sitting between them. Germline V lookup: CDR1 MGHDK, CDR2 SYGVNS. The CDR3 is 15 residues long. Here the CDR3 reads CASSEWETANREQYF. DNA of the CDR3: TGTGCCAGCAGTGAATGGGAGACGGCAAATCGCGAGCAGTACTTC.

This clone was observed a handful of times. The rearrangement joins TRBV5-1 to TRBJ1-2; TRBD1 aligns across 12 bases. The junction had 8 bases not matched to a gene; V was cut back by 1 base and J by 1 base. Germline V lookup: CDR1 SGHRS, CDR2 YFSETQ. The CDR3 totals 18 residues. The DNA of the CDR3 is TGCGCCAGCAGCTTGCTCGGGACAGGGGGCCCGGATAACTATGGCTACACCTTC. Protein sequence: CASSLLGTGGPDNYGYTF.

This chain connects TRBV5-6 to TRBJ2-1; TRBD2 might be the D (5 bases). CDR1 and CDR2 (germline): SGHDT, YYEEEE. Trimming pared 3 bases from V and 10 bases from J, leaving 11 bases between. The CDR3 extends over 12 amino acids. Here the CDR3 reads CASSWLSVEQFF. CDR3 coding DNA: TGTGCCAGCAGCTGGCTTAGCGTCGAGCAGTTCTTC.

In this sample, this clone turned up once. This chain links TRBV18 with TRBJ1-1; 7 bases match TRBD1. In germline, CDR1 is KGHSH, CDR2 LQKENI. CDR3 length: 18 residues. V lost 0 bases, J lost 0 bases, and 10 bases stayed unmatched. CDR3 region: CASSPPVTGRWLNTEAFF. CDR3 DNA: TGTGCCAGCTCACCACCTGTGACAGGGAGATGGCTGAACACTGAAGCTTTCTTT.

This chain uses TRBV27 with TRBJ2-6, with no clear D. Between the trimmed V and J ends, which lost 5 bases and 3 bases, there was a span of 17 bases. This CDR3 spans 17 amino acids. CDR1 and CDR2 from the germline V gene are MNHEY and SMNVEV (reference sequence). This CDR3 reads CASSPPGRRYGANVLTF. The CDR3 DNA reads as TGTGCCAGCAGTCCGCCGGGCAGGAGATATGGGGCCAACGTCCTGACTTTC.

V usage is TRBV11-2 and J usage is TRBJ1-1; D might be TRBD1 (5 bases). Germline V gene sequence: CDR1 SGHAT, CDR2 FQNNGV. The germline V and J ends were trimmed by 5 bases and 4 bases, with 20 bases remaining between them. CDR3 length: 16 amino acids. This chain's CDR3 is CASSPPTHRIITEAFF. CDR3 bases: TGTGCCAGCAGCCCACCCACCCACAGGATAATCACTGAAGCTTTCTTT.

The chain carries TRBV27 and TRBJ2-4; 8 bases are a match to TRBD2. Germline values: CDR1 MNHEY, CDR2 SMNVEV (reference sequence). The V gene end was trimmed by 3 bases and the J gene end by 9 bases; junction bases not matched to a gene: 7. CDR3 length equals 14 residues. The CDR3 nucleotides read TGTGCCAGCAGTTTGTCCGGACTAGCCGCCATTCAGTACTTC. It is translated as CASSLSGLAAIQYF.

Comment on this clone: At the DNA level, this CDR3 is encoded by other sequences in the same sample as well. The CDR3 DNA is TGTGCCAGTAGTATAGCACCATGGGGTGGCTACACCTTC. Translated: CASSIAPWGGYTF. This sequence joins TRBV19 and TRBJ1-2; D not resolved. The CDR3 sequence is 13 residues long. Per germline, CDR1 LNHDA and CDR2 SQIVND (reference sequence). V was trimmed by 1 base and J by 7 bases, leaving 10 bases between them.

CDR3 sequence: CASSSGPGGINQPQHF. The CDR3 DNA reads TGTGCCAGCAGCTCAGGGCCGGGGGGGATTAATCAGCCCCAGCATTTT. J is TRBJ1-5 and V is TRBV7-8; D may be TRBD1 (5 bases). Germline values: CDR1 SGHVS, CDR2 FQNEAQ. Between the trimmed V and J ends, which lost 4 bases and 4 bases, there was a span of 17 bases. The CDR3 totals 16 residues.

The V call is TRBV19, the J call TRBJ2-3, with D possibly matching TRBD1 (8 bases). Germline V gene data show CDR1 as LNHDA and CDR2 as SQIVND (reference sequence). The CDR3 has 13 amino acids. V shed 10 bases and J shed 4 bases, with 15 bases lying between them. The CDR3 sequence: CATSGGQADTQYF. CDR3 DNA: TGTGCCACCTCGGGGGGACAGGCAGATACGCAGTATTTT.

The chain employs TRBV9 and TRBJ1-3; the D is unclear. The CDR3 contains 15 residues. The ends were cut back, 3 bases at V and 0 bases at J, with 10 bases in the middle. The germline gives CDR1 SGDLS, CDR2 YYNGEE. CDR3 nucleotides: TGTGCCAGCAGCGGATCAGGAGACTCTGGAAACACCATATATTTT. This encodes CASSGSGDSGNTIYF.

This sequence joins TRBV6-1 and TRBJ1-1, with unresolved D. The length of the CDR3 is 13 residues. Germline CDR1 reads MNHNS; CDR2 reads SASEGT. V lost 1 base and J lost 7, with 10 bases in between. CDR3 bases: TGTGCCAGCAGTGAAGGGACGGAGTATGAAGCTTTCTTT. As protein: CASSEGTEYEAFF.

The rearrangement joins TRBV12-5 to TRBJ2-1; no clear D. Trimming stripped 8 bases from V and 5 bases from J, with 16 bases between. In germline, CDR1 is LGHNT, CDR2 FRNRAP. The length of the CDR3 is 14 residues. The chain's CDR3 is CASRTMSYNNEQFF. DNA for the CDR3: TGTGCTAGTAGAACAATGTCGTACAACAATGAGCAGTTCTTC.

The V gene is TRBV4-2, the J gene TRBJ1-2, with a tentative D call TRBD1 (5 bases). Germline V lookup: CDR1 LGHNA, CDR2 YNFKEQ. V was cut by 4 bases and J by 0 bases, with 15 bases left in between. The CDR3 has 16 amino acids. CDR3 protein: CASSPQPGSANYGYTF. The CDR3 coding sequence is TGTGCCAGCAGCCCCCAACCAGGGAGCGCTAACTATGGCTACACCTTC.

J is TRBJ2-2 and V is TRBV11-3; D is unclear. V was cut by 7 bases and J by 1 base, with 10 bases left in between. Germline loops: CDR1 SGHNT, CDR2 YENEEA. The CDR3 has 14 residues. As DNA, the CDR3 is TGTGCCAGCAAAGGTACTCAGAACACCGGGGAGCTGTTTTTT. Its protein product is CASKGTQNTGELFF.

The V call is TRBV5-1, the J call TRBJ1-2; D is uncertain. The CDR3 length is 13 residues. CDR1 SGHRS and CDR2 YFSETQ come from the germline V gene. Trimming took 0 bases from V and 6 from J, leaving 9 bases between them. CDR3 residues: CASSLAAPDGYTF. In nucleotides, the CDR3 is TGCGCCAGCAGCTTGGCGGCACCAGATGGCTACACCTTC.

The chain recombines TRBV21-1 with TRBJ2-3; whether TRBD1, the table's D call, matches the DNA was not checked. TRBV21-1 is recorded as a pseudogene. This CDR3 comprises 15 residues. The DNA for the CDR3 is TGTGCCAGCAGCAAACTACAGGGGGCAGCAGATACGCAGTATTTT. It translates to CASSKLQGAADTQYF.

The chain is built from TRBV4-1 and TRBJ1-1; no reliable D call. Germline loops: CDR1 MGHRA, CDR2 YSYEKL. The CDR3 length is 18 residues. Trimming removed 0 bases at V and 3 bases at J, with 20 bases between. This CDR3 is CASSQETGLGLGDTEAFF. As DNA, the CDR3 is TGCGCCAGCAGCCAAGAAACGGGCCTAGGGTTGGGTGACACTGAAGCTTTCTTT.

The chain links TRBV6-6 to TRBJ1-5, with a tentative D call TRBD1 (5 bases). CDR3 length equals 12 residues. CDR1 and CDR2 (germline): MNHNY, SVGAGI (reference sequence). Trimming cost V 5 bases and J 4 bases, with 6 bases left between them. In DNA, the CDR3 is TGTGCCAGCAGTGCAGGGAATCAGCCCCAGCATTTT. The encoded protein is CASSAGNQPQHF.

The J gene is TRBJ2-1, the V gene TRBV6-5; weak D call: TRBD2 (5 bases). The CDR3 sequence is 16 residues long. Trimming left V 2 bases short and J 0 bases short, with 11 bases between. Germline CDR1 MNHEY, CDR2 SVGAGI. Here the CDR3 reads CASSYKVTSSYNEQFF. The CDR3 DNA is TGTGCCAGCAGTTACAAGGTTACTAGCTCCTACAATGAGCAGTTCTTC.

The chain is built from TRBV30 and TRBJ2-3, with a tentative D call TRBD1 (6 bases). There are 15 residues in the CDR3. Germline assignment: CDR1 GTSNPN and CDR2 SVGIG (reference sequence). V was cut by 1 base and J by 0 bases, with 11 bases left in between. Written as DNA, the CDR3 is TGTGCCTGGAGTGGTGGGGGCAGTAGCACAGATACGCAGTATTTT. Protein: CAWSGGGSSTDTQYF.

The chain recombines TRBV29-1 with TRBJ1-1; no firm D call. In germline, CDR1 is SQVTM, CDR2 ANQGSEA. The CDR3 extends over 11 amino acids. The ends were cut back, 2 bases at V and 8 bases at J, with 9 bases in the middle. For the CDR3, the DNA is TGCAGCGTTGAATCGGGGTCGGAAGCTTTCTTT. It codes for CSVESGSEAFF. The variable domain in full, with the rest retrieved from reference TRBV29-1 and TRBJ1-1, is SAVISQKPSRDICQRGTSLTIQCQVDSQVTMMFWYRQQPGQSLTLIATANQGSEATYESGFVIDKFPISRPNLTFSTLTVSNMSPEDSSIYLCSVESGSEAFFGQGTRLTVV.

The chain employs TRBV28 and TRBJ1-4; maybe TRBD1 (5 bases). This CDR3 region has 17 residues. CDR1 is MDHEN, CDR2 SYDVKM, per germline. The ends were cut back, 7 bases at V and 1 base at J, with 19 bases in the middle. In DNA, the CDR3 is TGTGCCAGCAAGCCCCCCCAAGATACAGGAACTAATGAAAAACTGTTTTTT. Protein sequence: CASKPPQDTGTNEKLFF.

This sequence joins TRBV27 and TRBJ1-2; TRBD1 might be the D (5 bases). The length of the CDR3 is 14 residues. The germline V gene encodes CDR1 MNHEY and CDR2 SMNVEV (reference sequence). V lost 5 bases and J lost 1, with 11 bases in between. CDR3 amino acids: CASSPGTDNYGYTF. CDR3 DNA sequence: TGTGCCAGCAGTCCCGGGACGGATAACTATGGCTACACCTTC.

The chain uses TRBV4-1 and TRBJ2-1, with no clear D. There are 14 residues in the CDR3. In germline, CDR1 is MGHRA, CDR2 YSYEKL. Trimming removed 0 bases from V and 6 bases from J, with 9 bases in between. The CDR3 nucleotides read TGCGCCAGCAGCCAAGATCGGCTCCTCAATGAGCAGTTCTTC. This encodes CASSQDRLLNEQFF.

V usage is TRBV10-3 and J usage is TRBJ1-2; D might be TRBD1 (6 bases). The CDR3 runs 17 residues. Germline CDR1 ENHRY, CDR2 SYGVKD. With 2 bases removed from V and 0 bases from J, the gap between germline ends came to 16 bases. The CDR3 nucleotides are TGTGCCATCAGTGAGGTAGTGGGGGCAGCCACTAACTATGGCTACACCTTC. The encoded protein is CAISEVVGAATNYGYTF.

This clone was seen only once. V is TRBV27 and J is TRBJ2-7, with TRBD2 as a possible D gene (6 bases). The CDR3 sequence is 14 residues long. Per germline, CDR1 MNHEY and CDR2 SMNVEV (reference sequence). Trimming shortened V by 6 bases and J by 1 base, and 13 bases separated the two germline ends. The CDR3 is CASSSFGGSYEQYF. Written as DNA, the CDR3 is TGTGCCAGCAGCAGCTTCGGAGGGTCCTACGAGCAGTACTTC.

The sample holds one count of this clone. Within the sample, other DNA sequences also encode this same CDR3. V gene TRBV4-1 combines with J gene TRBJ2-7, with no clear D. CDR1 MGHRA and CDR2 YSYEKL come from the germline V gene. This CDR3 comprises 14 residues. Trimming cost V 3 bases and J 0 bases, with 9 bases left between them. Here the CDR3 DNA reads TGCGCCAGCAGCCATCCGGGTACCTCCTACGAGCAGTACTTC. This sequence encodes CASSHPGTSYEQYF.